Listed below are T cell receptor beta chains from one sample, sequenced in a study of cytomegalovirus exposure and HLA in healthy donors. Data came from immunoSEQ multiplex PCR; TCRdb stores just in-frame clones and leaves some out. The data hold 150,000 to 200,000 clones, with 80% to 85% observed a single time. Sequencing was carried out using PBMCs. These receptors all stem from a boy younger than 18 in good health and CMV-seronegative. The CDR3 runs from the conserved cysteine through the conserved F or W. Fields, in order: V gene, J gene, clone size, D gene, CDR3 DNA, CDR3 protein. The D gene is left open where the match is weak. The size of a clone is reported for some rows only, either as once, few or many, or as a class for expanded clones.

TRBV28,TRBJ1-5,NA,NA,TGTGCCAGCAGCGAATCAGGGTCCCATCAGCCCCAGCATTTT,CASSESGSHQPQHF
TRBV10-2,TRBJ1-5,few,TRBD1,TGCGCCAGCAAGGGGACAGAAAATCAGCCCCAGCATTTT,CASKGTENQPQHF
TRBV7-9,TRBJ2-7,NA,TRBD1,TGTGCCAGCAGCTTTTCATTCCTGGACAGGGTCGTCCACGAGCAGTACTTC,CASSFSFLDRVVHEQYF
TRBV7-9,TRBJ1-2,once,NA,TGTGCCAGCAGCTTAGGAGTGGCGGAGGGCTACACCTTC,CASSLGVAEGYTF
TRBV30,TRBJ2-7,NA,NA,TGTGCCTGGACCCCTCTGGGCAGGGGCCACGAGCAGTACTTC,CAWTPLGRGHEQYF
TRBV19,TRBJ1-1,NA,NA,TGTGCCAGTAGTATCCGGACAAGGATCATGAACACTGAAGCTTTCTTT,CASSIRTRIMNTEAFF
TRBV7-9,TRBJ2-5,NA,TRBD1,TGTGCCAGCAGCTTAGCGCCGATAACGGACAGGGAGACCCAGTACTTC,CASSLAPITDRETQYF
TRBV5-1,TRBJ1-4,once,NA,TGCGCCAGCAGCTTGGATCCGGTGTTGACAGTTGGACCTGAAAAACTGTTTTTT,CASSLDPVLTVGPEKLFF
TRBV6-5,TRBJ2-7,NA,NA,TGTGCCAGCAGACGCACTGTCTCCCCCTTCTACGAGCAGTACTTC,CASRRTVSPFYEQYF
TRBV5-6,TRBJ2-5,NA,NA,TGTGCCTCTAGGGATCTAGCGCAAGAGATTCTTAAAGAGACCCAGTACTTC,CASRDLAQEILKETQYF
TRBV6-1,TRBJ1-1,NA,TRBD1,TGTGCCAGCAGCCTGACAGGGGGTAACACTGAAGCTTTCTTT,CASSLTGGNTEAFF
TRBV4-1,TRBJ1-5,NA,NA,TGCGCCAGCAGCCAGGGCCCGGGACTTCAGCCCCAGCATTTT,CASSQGPGLQPQHF
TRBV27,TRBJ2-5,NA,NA,TGTGCCAGCAGTCAGGGGGAGACCCAGTACTTC,CASSQGETQYF
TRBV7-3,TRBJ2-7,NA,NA,TGTGCCAGCAGCTTAAGGGGCCGGGGAGGCACCTACGAGCAGTACTTC,CASSLRGRGGTYEQYF
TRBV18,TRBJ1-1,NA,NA,TGTGCCAGCTCACCACCCTCTAGGACTGAAGCTTTCTTT,CASSPPSRTEAFF
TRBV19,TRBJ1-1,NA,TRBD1,TGTGCCAGTAGTAAGGGACAGGGGGCCTCTGAAGCTTTCTTT,CASSKGQGASEAFF
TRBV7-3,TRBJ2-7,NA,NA,TGTGCCAGCAGCTTATGGCCCGCCGACGAGCAGTACTTC,CASSLWPADEQYF
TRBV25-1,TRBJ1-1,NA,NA,TGTGCCACCAGATGGTCTTTGGGGGGCACTGAAGCTTTCTTT,CATRWSLGGTEAFF
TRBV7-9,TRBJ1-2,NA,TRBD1,TGTGCCAGCAGCTCCTCCCTAAGGACAGGGGATGGCTACACCTTC,CASSSSLRTGDGYTF
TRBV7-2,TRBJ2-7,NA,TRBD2,TGTGCCAGCAGCATAGCGGGCCCCTACGAGCAGTACTTC,CASSIAGPYEQYF
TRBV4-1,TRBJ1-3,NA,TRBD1,TGCGCCAGCAGCCGCATACAGGGGTTGGGAAACACCATATATTTT,CASSRIQGLGNTIYF
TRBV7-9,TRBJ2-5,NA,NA,TGTGCCAGCAGGCCGTCGACCAGGGCGAGGGAGACCCAGTACTTC,CASRPSTRARETQYF
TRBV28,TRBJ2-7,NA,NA,TGTGCCAGCAGTTGGGGGATTCGGACAGTCAACGAGCAGTACTTC,CASSWGIRTVNEQYF
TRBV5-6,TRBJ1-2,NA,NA,TGTGCCAGCAGCTTGGGGCGACAAACGGCCGGCTACACCTTC,CASSLGRQTAGYTF
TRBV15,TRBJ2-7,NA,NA,TGTGCCACCAGCTTCCCTGGACGGGGGATCCCCTACGAGCAGTACTTC,CATSFPGRGIPYEQYF
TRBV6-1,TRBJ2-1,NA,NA,TGTGCCAGCACCCAATTGAAAGGGGATGAGCAGTTCTTC,CASTQLKGDEQFF
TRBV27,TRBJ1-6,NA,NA,TGTGCCAGCAGTTTACTAGTCCAGGGCAGGCGTTTTCGATCCCTCCACTTT,CASSLLVQGRRFRSLHF
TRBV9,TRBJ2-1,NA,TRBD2,TGTGCCAGCAGCGATTTCGGACTAGCAGTTGAGCAGTTCTTC,CASSDFGLAVEQFF
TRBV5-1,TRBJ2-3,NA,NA,TGCGCCAGCAGCGCACAGGGACCCACAGATACGCAGTATTTT,CASSAQGPTDTQYF
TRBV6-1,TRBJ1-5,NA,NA,TGTGCCAGCAGTGAAGGCGGAGGGGTCCAGCCCCAGCATTTT,CASSEGGGVQPQHF
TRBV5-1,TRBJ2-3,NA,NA,TGCGCCAGCAGCCCGCCCGGGTGGCTTGGGGGGACAGATACGCAGTATTTT,CASSPPGWLGGTDTQYF
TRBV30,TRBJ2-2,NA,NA,TGTGCCTGGACAAGGGCGGGGATGACGGGCACCGGGGAGCTGTTTTTT,CAWTRAGMTGTGELFF
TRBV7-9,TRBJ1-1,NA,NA,TGTTCCAGCGCCCGGACTGAAGCTTTCTTT,CSSARTEAFF
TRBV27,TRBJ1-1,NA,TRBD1,TGTGCCACCCGGACAGGGAGGAACACTGAAGCTTTCTTT,CATRTGRNTEAFF
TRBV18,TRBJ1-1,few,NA,TGTGCCAGCTCGGTGAGGGGGTTAGGGAACACTGAAGCTTTCTTT,CASSVRGLGNTEAFF
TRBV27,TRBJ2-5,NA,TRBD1,TGTGCCAGCAGTTCCCCCAGGGGGACCCAAGAGACCCAGTACTTC,CASSSPRGTQETQYF
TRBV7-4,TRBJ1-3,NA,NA,TGTGCCAGCAGCCCCCCGGGGGGCGGAAACACCATATATTTT,CASSPPGGGNTIYF
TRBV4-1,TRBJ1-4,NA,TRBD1,TGCGCCAGCAGCATCATTCAGGGGGTAGTTGAAAAACTGTTTTTT,CASSIIQGVVEKLFF
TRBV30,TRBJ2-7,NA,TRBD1,TGTGCCTACCGACAGGGGCCGCACGTTTACGAGCAGTACTTC,CAYRQGPHVYEQYF
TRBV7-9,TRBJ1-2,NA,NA,TGTGCCAGCACCTGGGGAGCCGGCTACACCTTC,CASTWGAGYTF
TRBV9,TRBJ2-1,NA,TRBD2,TGTGCCAGCAGCGTTCTTGGCGGACTAGCTTACAATGAGCAGTTCTTC,CASSVLGGLAYNEQFF
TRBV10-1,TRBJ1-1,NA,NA,TGCGCCAGCAGTGAGGCAGGGAGGAGTACTGAAGCTTTCTTT,CASSEAGRSTEAFF
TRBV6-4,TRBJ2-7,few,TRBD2,TGTGCCAGCAGTCCGGAACTAGCGGGATTCGGCGAGCAGTACTTC,CASSPELAGFGEQYF
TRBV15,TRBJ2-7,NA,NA,TGTGCCACCAGCGTCGGGGTGGACCTTTACGAGCAGTACTTC,CATSVGVDLYEQYF
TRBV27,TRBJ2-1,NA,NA,TGTGCCAGCAGTTTGGGCCGAGGGTACAATGAGCAGTTCTTC,CASSLGRGYNEQFF
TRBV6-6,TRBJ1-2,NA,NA,TGTGCCAGCAGTTACGGCAGGGGCGATGGCTACACCTTC,CASSYGRGDGYTF
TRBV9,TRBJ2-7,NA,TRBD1,TGTGCCAGCAGCGTATCGGAAGGGACAGGGAGCCACGAGCAGTACTTC,CASSVSEGTGSHEQYF
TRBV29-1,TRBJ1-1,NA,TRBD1,TGCAGCGTGTCCTGGACAGGGGCCAGAACTGAAGCTTTCTTT,CSVSWTGARTEAFF
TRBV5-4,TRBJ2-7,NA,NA,TGTGCCAGCAGCTTGTTTGGCGACTCTACCTACGAGCAGTACTTC,CASSLFGDSTYEQYF
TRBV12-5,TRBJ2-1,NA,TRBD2,TGTGCTAGTGGTTTGGCCCAGCGGGAGGGCCATGAGCAGTTCTTC,CASGLAQREGHEQFF
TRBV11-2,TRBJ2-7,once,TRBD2,TGTGCCAGCAGACCCCGGGGGCTAGCGGGGGGGATCGGCGAGCAGTACTTC,CASRPRGLAGGIGEQYF
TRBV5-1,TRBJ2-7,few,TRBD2,TGCGCCAGCAGCTTGTTTATGAGCGGGAGGTACTCCTACGAGCAGTACTTC,CASSLFMSGRYSYEQYF
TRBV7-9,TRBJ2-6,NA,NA,TGTGCCAGCAGCTCAGGGCCCGGAGGGGGGGCCAACGTCCTGACTTTC,CASSSGPGGGANVLTF
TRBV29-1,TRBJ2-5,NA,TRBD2,TGCAGCGCACCGCCCGCAAATAGCGGGAGGTGGGAGACCCAGTACTTC,CSAPPANSGRWETQYF
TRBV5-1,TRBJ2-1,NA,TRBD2,TGCGCCAGCAGCCTAGCGGGAGGGCTGAATGAGCAGTTCTTC,CASSLAGGLNEQFF
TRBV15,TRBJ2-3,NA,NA,TGTGCCACCAGCAGAGATATCGGACAGTTCACAGATACGCAGTATTTT,CATSRDIGQFTDTQYF
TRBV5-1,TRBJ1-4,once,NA,TGCGCCAGCAGCTCCTCCGGGGCAACTAATGAAAAACTGTTTTTT,CASSSSGATNEKLFF